The entry below gives a single T cell receptor (beta chain) sequence along with its context. Antigen: not known. This sample was included in a study of cytomegalovirus exposure and HLA in healthy donors. At the level of the study: A data release that came early held around 85 million unique TCRs from HLA-typed donors. Study-wide results and caveats: Earlier analysis yielded a pattern in which most TCR beta V segments were productive about 87% or about 30% of the time. Likely technical artifact: a cluster of highly shared sequence variants.

The PCR employed 60 Vbeta primers together with 13 Jbeta primers. Using immunoSEQ multiplex PCR, the repertoire was profiled, and TCRdb retains in-frame clones only, with some absent. There are approximately 200,000 clones in the sample; 74% occur only once, and about 3.1% lies in the top ten. Trimming cost V 3 bases and J 3 bases, with 17 bases left between them. The CDR3 length is 16 residues. CDR1 and CDR2 from the germline V gene are SNHLY and FYNNEI. Whereas donors were nominally healthy upon sampling, unrecorded immune exposures were probable. The sequence derives from a woman between 25 and 40 years old in good health and CMV-seropositive. V is TRBV2 and J is TRBJ1-1; TRBD1 is a possible D gene (6 bases). The sample taken for sequencing was PBMCs. DNA for the CDR3: TGTGCCAGCAGTGATCCGGGGGGGGGCAGGGACACTGAAGCTTTCTTT. It yields the protein CASSDPGGGRDTEAFF.